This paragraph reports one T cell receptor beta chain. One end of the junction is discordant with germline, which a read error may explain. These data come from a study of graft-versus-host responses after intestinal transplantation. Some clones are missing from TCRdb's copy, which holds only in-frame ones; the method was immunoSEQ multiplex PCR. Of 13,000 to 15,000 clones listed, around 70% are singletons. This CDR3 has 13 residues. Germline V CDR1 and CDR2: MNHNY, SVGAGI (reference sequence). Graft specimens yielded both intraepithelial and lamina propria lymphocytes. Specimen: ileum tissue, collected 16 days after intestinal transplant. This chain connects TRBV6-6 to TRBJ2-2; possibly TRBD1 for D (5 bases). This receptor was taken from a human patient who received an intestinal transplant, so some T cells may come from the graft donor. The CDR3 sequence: CAALGPVTGELFF. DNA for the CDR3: TGCGCCGCTCTGGGGCCGGTCACCGGGGAGCTGTTTTTT.